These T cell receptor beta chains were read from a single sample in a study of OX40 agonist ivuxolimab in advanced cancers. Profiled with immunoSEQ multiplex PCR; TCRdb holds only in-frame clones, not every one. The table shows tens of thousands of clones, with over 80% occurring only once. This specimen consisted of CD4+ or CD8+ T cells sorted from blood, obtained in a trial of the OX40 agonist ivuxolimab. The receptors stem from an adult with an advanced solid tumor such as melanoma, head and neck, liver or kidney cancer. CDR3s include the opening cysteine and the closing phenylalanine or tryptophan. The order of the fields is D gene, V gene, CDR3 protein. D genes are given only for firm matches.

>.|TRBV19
CASSIGLATNEKLFF
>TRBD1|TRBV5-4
CASSGTRDRGLGYTF
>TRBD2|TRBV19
CASSATSGGHAGELFF
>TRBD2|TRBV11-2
CASSYRERLAGAEQYF
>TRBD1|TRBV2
CASTDRETGELFF
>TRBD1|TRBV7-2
CASSLAGGEYNEQFF
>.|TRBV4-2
CASSQGGYNEQFF
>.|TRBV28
CASSPPVGQGTYGYTF
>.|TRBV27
CASRRPGLASYEQYF
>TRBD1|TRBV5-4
CASSLAGGEYTF
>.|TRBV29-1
CSAPSLGTEAFF
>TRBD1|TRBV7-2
CASSPQGGRGTEAFF
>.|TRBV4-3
CASSQARTRGYTF
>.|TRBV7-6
CASSSRDTTYNEQFF
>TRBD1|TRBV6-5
CASMGQGAIQPQHF
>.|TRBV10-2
CASKSQSEAFF
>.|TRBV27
CANSKETQYF
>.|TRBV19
CASSGWDTGSVTQYF
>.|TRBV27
CASSRLGTTNQPQHF
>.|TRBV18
CASSEGREGYTF
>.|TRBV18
CASSPKGDEKLFF
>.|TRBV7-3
CASSFQGTDTQYF
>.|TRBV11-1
CASSLDEKLFF
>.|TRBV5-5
CASSLDENQPQHF
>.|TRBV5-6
CASSPRGNYMNTEAFF
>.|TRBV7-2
CASSFRGGVQQTQYF
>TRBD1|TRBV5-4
CASSWGQKMNTEAFF
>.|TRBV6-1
CASSPGLSYNSPLHF
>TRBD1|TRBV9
CASSVVRTGNTEAFF
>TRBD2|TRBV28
CASSLPSSGGSYNEQFF
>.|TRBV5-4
CASSPEGEAQYF
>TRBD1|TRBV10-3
CAIRRGTGEGNTEAFF
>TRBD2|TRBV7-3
CASSLSPGTSGVDTQYF
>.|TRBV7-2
CASSLIDSPQETQYF
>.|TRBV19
CASSSPTGFTNTGELFF
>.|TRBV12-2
CASRPIYGYTF
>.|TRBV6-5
CASRQTTEAFF
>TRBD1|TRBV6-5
CASRSTGGAHGYTF
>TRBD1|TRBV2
CASSSYRGRQETQYF
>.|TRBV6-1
CASSGGTDFTYEQYF
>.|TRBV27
CASGVGGSGNTIYF
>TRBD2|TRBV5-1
CASSSLAGTTFTDTQYF
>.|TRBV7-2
CASSSSGANVLTF